Listed here are 6 T cell receptor beta chains from one sample, sequenced in a study of circulating tumor DNA in untreated peripheral T-cell lymphoma (dated by TCRdb to about 2021). The protocol used for the library was the immunoSEQ multiplex PCR assay. TCRdb re-hosts the immuneACCESS table, in-frame sequences only. Its copies lack some clones; in the studies checked, an unresolved V gene accounts for under half of them, and the cause for the rest is not known. In all, the sample holds fewer than 11,000 clones, and about 76% of those were seen once. The ten largest clonotypes hold around a third of the sample. The sample was tumor tissue. The receptors stem from a human donor with peripheral T-cell lymphoma.

The CDR3 DNA sequence: TGCGCCAGCCAGTCGGGCAACAATGAGCAGTTCTTC. This translates into CASQSGNNEQFF. The genes are TRBV1 and TRBJ2-1. TRBV1 is a known pseudogene. This CDR3 region has 12 residues.

The chain couples TRBV1 to TRBJ1-6. TRBV1 is a documented pseudogene. The CDR3 runs to 17 residues. Here the CDR3 reads CASSQDGGPIGLSPLHF. Written as DNA, the CDR3 is TGCGCCAGCAGCCAAGATGGGGGTCCAATTGGACTTTCACCCCTCCACTTT.

The J gene is TRBJ2-7, the V gene TRBV6-8; D is undetermined. V lost 5 bases and J 1 base, leaving 9 bases between the germline ends. This CDR3 has 13 amino acids. Germline V gives CDR1 MNHGY, CDR2 SAAAGT. The CDR3, as DNA: TGTGCCAGCAGTGGGGTCAGATCCTACGAGCAGTACTTC. Residues: CASSGVRSYEQYF.

The chain uses TRBV6-8 and TRBJ1-5; D perhaps matches TRBD1 (6 bases). The CDR3 is 12 residues long. The germline V gene has CDR1 MNHGY and CDR2 SAAAGT. With 5 bases removed from V and 5 bases from J, the gap between germline ends came to 7 bases. The chain's CDR3 is CASSGGHQPQHF. The DNA for the CDR3 is TGTGCCAGCAGTGGGGGGCATCAGCCCCAGCATTTT.

This clone was counted only a few times. The chain uses TRBV6-8 and TRBJ1-2; 7 positions agree with TRBD1. The CDR3 totals 14 residues. J lost 4 bases, V lost 5 bases, and 7 bases had no gene match. Germline assignment: CDR1 MNHGY and CDR2 SAAAGT. The CDR3 region has the DNA TGTGCCAGCAGTGGTTCCGGGACAGCCTATGGCTACACCTTC. Translation gives CASSGSGTAYGYTF.

The chain has TRBV7-5 and TRBJ2-1; TRBD2 was called by the table and not checked on the DNA. TRBV7-5 is a documented pseudogene. This CDR3 comprises 15 residues. CDR3 DNA: TGTGCCAGCAGCCAGGGACTAGCGGGGTACAATGAGCAGTTCTTC. This codes for CASSQGLAGYNEQFF.